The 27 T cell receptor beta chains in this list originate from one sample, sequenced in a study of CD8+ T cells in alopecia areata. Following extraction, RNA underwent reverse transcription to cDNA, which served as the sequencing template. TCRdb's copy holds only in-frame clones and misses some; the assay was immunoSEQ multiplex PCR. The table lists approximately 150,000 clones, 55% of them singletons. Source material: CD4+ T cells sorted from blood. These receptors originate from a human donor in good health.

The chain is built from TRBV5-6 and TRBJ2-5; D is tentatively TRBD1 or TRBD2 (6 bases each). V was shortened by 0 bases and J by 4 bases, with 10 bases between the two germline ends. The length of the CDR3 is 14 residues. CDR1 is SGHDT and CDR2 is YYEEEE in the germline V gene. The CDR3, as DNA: TGTGCCAGCAGCTTGGTGAAGGGGGGAGAGACCCAGTACTTC. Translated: CASSLVKGGETQYF.

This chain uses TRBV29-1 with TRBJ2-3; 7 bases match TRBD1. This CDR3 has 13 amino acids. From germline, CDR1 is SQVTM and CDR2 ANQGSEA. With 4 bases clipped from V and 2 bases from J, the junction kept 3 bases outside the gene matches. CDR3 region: CSVVDRVTDTQYF. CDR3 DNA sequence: TGCAGCGTTGTTGACAGGGTCACAGATACGCAGTATTTT.

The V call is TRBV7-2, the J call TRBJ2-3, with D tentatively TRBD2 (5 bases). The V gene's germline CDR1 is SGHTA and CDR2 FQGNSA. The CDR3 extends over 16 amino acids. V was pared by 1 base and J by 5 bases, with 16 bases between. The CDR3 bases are TGTGCCAGCAGCTTAGGGGTAGGAGGCCGGGGAGATACGCAGTATTTT. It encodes CASSLGVGGRGDTQYF. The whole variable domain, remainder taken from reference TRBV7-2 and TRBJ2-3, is GAGVSQSPSNKVTEKGKDVELRCDPISGHTALYWYRQSLGQGLEFLIYFQGNSAPDKSGLPSDRFSAERTGGSVSTLTIQRTQQEDSAVYLCASSLGVGGRGDTQYFGPGTRLTVL.

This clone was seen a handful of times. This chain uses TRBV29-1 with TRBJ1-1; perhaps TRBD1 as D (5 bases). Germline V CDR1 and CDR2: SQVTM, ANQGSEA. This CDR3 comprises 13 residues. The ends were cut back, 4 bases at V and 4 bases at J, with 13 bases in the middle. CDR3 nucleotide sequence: TGCAGCGTTGCCTCAGGGTTGGGCACTGAAGCTTTCTTT. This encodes CSVASGLGTEAFF.

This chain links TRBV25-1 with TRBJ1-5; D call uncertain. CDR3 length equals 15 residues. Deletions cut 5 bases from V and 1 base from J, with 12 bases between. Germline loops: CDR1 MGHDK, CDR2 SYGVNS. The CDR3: CASSSAGLSNQPQHF. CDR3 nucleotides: TGTGCCAGCAGTTCGGCGGGCCTGAGCAATCAGCCCCAGCATTTT.

This chain's CDR3 is CASSLLRGEETQYF. The DNA for the CDR3 is TGTGCCAGCAGCTTGTTACGGGGGGAGGAGACCCAGTACTTC. The V and J genes are TRBV5-6 and TRBJ2-5; 7 nucleotides match TRBD2. With V trimmed by 1 base and J by 5 bases, 5 bases remained unmatched. The CDR3 sequence is 14 residues long. Germline values: CDR1 SGHDT, CDR2 YYEEEE.

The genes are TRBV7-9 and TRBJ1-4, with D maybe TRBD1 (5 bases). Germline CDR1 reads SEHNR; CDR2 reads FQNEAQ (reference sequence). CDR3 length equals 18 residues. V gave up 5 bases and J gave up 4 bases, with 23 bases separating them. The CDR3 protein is CASSPRPTGRRFNEKLFF. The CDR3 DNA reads TGTGCCAGCAGCCCAAGACCTACGGGACGGCGATTTAATGAAAAACTGTTTTTT.

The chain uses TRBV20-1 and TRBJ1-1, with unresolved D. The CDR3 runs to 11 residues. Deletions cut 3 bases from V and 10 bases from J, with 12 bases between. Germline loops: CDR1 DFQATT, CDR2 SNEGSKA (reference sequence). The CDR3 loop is CSASRLARAFF. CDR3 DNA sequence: TGCAGTGCTAGTCGGTTGGCACGAGCTTTCTTT.

Here the CDR3 reads CASSPRESYGYTF. The CDR3 nucleotides read TGTGCCAGCAGCCCCCGGGAGTCCTATGGCTACACCTTC. V gene TRBV9 combines with J gene TRBJ1-2; D is uncertain. The CDR3 has 13 amino acids. Germline assignment: CDR1 SGDLS and CDR2 YYNGEE. The germline V and J ends were trimmed by 4 bases and 4 bases, with 11 bases remaining between them.

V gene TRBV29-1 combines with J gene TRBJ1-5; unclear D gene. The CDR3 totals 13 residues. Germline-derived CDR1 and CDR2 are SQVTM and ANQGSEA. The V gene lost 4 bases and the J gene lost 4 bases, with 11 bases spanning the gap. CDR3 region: CSVGGSTNQPQHF. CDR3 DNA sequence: TGCAGCGTTGGAGGCAGTACTAATCAGCCCCAGCATTTT.

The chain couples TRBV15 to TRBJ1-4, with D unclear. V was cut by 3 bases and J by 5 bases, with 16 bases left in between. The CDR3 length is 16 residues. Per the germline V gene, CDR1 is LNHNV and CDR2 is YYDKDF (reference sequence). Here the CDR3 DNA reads TGTGCCACCAGCAGGAGCGAGGGCAGCCTGAATGAAAAACTGTTTTTT. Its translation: CATSRSEGSLNEKLFF.

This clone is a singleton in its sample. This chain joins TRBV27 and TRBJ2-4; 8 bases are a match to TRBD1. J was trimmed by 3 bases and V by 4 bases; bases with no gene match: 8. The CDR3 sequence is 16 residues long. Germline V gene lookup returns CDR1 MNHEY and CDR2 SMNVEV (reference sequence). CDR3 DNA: TGTGCCAGCAGTTCGACAGGGGAAAAGGGCAAAAACATTCAGTACTTC. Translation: CASSSTGEKGKNIQYF.

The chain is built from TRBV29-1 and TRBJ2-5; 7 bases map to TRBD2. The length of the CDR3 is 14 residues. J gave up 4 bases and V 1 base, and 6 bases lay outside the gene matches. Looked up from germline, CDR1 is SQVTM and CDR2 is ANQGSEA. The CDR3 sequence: CSVEGSLAGETQYF. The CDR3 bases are TGCAGCGTTGAAGGTTCCTTAGCGGGAGAGACCCAGTACTTC.

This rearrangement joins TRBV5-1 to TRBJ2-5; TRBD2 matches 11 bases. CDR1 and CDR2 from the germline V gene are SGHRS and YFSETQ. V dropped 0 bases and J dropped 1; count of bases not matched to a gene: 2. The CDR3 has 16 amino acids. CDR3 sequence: CASSLGTSGLQETQYF. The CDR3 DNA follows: TGCGCCAGCAGCTTGGGGACTAGCGGGCTCCAAGAGACCCAGTACTTC.

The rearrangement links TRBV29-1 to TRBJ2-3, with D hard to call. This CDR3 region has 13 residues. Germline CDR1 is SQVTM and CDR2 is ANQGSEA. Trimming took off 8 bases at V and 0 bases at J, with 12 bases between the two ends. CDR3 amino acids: CSPVSGSTDTQYF. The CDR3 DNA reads TGCAGCCCAGTTTCCGGAAGCACAGATACGCAGTATTTT.

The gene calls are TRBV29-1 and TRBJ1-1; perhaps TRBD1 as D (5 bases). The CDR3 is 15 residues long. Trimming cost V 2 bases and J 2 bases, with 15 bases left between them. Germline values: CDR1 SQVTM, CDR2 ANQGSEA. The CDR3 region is CSVESPGGVNTEAFF. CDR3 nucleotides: TGCAGCGTTGAATCCCCTGGGGGAGTTAACACTGAAGCTTTCTTT. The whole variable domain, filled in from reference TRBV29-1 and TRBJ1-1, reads SAVISQKPSRDICQRGTSLTIQCQVDSQVTMMFWYRQQPGQSLTLIATANQGSEATYESGFVIDKFPISRPNLTFSTLTVSNMSPEDSSIYLCSVESPGGVNTEAFFGQGTRLTVV.

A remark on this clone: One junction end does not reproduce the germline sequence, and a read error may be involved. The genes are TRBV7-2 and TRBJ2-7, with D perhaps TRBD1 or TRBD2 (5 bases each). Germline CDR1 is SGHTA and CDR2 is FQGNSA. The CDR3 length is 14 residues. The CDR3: CATSEGQVFREQYF. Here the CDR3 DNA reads TGTGCCACCAGCGAGGGGCAGGTCTTTCGCGAGCAGTACTTC.

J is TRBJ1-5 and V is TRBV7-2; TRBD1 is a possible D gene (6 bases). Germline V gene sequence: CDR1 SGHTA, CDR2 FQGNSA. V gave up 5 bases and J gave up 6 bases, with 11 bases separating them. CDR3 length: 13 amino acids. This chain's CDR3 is CASSPKGGQPQHF. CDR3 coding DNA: TGTGCCAGCAGCCCGAAGGGGGGTCAGCCCCAGCATTTT. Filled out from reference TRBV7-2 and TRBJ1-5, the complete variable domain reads GAGVSQSPSNKVTEKGKDVELRCDPISGHTALYWYRQSLGQGLEFLIYFQGNSAPDKSGLPSDRFSAERTGGSVSTLTIQRTQQEDSAVYLCASSPKGGQPQHFGDGTRLSIL.

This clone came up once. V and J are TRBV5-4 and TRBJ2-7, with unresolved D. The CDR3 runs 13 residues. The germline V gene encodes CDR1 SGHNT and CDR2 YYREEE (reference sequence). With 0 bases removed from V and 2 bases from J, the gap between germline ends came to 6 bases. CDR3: CASSLVGTYEQYF. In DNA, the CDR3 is TGTGCCAGCAGCTTGGTCGGAACCTACGAGCAGTACTTC.

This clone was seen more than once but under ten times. CDR3 in amino acids: CASSWTSGDSETQYF. As DNA, the CDR3 is TGTGCCAGCAGTTGGACTAGCGGGGATTCGGAGACCCAGTACTTC. The chain links TRBV6-1 to TRBJ2-5, with 12 bases matching TRBD2. Germline values: CDR1 MNHNS, CDR2 SASEGT. V lost 5 bases and J lost 5; bases outside the gene matches: 6. The CDR3 contains 15 residues.

CDR3 coding DNA: TGCAGCGTTGCCCCCAGCGGGACAGCTAATGAGCAGTTCTTC. Translated, it gives CSVAPSGTANEQFF. The gene calls are TRBV29-1 and TRBJ2-1; D possibly uses TRBD1 or TRBD2 (7 bases each). V dropped 4 bases and J dropped 7 bases, with 17 bases sitting between them. The germline gives CDR1 SQVTM, CDR2 ANQGSEA. This CDR3 region has 14 residues.

The CDR3 sequence is CASSWTSGRVTDTQYF. As DNA, the CDR3 is TGTGCCAGCAGCTGGACTAGCGGGAGGGTCACAGATACGCAGTATTTT. V usage is TRBV7-3 and J usage is TRBJ2-3; TRBD2 matches at 15 bases. CDR1 and CDR2 from the germline V gene are SGHTA and FQGTGA. This CDR3 is built from 16 residues. V gave up 4 bases and J gave up 2 bases; unmatched junction bases: 1. The full variable domain, with the rest looked up from reference TRBV7-3 and TRBJ2-3, is GAGVSQTPSNKVTEKGKYVELRCDPISGHTALYWYRQSLGQGPEFLIYFQGTGAADDSGLPNDRFFAVRPEGSVSTLKIQRTERGDSAVYLCASSWTSGRVTDTQYFGPGTRLTVL.

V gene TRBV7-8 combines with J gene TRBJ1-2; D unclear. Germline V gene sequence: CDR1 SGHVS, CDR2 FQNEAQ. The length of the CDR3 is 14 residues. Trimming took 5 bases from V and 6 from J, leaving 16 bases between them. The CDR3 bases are TGTGCCAGCAGCCCATCCCGGGATCTAAATGGCTACACCTTC. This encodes CASSPSRDLNGYTF.

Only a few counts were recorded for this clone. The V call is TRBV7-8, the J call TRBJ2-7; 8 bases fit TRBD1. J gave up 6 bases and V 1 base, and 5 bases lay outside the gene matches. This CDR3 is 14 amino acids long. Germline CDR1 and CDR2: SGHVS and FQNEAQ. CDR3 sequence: CASSLGQGAVEQYF. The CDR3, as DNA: TGTGCCAGCAGCTTAGGCCAGGGGGCGGTCGAGCAGTACTTC.

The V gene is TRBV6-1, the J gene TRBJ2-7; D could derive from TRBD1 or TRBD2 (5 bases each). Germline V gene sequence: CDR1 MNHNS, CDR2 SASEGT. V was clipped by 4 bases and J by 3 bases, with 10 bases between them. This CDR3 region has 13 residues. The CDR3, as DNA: TGTGCCAGCAGTGTCCGGGGCGGCTACGAGCAGTACTTC. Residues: CASSVRGGYEQYF.

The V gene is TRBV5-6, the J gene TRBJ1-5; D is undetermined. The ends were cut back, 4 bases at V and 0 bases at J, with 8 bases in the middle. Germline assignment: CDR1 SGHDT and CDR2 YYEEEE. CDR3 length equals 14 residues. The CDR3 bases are TGTGCCAGCAGCCATCGAAATAGCAATCAGCCCCAGCATTTT. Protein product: CASSHRNSNQPQHF.

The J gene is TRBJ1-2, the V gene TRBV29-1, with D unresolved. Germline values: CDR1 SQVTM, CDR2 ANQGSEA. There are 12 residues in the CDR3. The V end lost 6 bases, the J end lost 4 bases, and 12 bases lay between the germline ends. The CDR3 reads CSVERTSYGYTF. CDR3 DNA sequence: TGCAGCGTGGAAAGGACCAGCTATGGCTACACCTTC.